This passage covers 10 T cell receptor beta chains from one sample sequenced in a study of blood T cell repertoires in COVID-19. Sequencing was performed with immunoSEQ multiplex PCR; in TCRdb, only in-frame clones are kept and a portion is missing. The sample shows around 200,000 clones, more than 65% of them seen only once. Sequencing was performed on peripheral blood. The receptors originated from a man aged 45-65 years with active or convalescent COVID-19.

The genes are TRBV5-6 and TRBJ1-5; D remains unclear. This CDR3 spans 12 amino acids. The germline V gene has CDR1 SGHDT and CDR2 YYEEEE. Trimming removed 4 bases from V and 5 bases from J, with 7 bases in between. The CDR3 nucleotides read TGTGCCAGCAGCCGCGCCCATCAGCCCCAGCATTTT. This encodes CASSRAHQPQHF. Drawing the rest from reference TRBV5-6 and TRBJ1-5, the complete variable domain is DAGVTQSPTHLIKTRGQQVTLRCSPKSGHDTVSWYQQALGQGPQFIFQYYEEEERQRGNFPDRFSGHQFPNYSSELNVNALLLGDSALYLCASSRAHQPQHFGDGTRLSIL.

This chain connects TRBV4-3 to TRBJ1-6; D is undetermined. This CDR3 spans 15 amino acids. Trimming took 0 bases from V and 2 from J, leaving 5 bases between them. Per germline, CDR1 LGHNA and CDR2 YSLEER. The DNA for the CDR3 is TGCGCCAGCAGCCAAGAAGCTGCCTATAATTCACCCCTCCACTTT. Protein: CASSQEAAYNSPLHF.

CDR3 sequence: CASSTGTGPSPLHF. CDR3 coding DNA: TGTGCCAGCAGCACCGGGACAGGGCCTTCACCCCTCCACTTT. The chain carries TRBV5-6 and TRBJ1-6, with TRBD1 identical over 9 bases. This CDR3 has 14 amino acids. Unmatched junction bases numbered 5, after V lost 4 bases and J lost 9 bases. CDR1 and CDR2 (germline): SGHDT, YYEEEE.

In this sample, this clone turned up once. The CDR3 DNA reads as TGTGCCAGCAGTCCTACCGGGAAAAACATGAACACTGAAGCTTTCTTT. This codes for CASSPTGKNMNTEAFF. This sequence joins TRBV13 and TRBJ1-1; D uncertain. CDR3 length: 16 residues. The V end was cut by 6 bases, the J end by 0 bases, with 17 bases between. CDR1 is PRHDT, CDR2 FYEKMQ, per germline (reference sequence). Together with reference TRBV13 and TRBJ1-1, the CDR3 gives the full variable domain: AAGVIQSPRHLIKEKRETATLKCYPIPRHDTVYWYQQGPGQDPQFLISFYEKMQSDKGSIPDRFSAQQFSDYHSELNMSSLELGDSALYFCASSPTGKNMNTEAFFGQGTRLTVV.

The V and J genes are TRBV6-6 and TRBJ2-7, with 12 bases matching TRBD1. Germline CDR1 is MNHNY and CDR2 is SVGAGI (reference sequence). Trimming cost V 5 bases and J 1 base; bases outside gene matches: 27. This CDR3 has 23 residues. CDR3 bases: TGTGCCAGCAGTCAGGGACAGGGGGCTTGGACTCGGACTATCTGGAGGGGATCCTACGAGCAGTACTTC. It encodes CASSQGQGAWTRTIWRGSYEQYF.

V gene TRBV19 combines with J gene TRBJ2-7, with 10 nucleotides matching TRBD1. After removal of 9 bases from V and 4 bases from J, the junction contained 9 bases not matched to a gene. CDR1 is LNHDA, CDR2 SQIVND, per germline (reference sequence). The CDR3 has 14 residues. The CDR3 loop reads CASSGQGVGYEQYF. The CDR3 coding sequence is TGTGCCAGCTCTGGACAGGGGGTTGGTTACGAGCAGTACTTC.

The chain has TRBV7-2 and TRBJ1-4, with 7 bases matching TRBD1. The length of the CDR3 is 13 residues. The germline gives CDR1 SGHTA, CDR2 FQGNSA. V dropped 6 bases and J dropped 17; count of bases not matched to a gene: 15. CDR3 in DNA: TGTGCCAGCAGTCTCGACTCCGGGACAGCTCTTTTTTTT. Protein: CASSLDSGTALFF.

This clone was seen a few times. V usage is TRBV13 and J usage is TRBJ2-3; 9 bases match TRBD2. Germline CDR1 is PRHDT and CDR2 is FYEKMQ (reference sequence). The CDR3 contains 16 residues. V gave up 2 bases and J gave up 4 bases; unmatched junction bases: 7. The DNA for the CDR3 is TGTGCCAGCAGCTTACAAGCGGGGGGCCCGGCAGATACGCAGTATTTT. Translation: CASSLQAGGPADTQYF.

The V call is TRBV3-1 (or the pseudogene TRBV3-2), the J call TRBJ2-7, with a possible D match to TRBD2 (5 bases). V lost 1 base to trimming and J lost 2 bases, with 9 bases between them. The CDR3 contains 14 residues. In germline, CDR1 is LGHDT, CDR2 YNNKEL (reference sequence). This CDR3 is CASSQGSGTYEQYF. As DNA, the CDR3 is TGTGCCAGCAGCCAAGGGTCCGGGACCTACGAGCAGTACTTC.

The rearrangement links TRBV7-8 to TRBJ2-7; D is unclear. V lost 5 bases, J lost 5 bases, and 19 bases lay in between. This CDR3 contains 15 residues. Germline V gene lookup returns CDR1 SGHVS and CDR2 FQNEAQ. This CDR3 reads CASSPARVLRNEQYF. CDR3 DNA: TGTGCCAGCAGCCCAGCACGAGTTTTGAGAAACGAGCAGTACTTC.